This TCR beta chain was identified in a study of low-dose radiotherapy and immunotherapy resistance in tumors. Study summary: Each fraction for Cohort 1 was 0.5 Gy, given every 2 weeks, and the total came to 6.5 Gy. Intravenously given cyclophosphamide 200 mg/m2 followed a two-week schedule that placed each dose one day before radiation and immunotherapy.

Using a constant-region primer together with a V-primer adapter, TCRs were subjected to approximately 20 PCR cycles of amplification. MiXCR was run by TCRdb on the reads, yielding one entry per CDR3 protein. Altogether about 52,000 distinct CDR3 sequences are present, roughly 31% being singletons, with the ten largest covering roughly 8.2%. To note about this clonotype: A far more abundant clone sits one base away, making this likely a read error.

This CDR3 has 16 amino acids. CDR1 is SGHNT, CDR2 YENEEA, per germline. The V end was cut by 4 bases, the J end by 0 bases, with 13 bases between. Noted time point: after trial treatment. The treatment is: LDRT plus nivolumab, ipilimumab, low-dose cyclophosphamide and aspirin (RACIN trial). Donors received a regimen that comprised nivolumab, ipilimumab, aspirin, low-dose cyclophosphamide and low-dose radiotherapy. The sequencing used PBMCs, collected after low-dose radiotherapy plus immunotherapy. The TCR was taken from a male donor with rectosigmoid adenocarcinoma. The chain is built from TRBV11-3 and TRBJ2-1; D is ambiguous. The CDR3 DNA is TGTGCCAGCAGCTCCGAGGTCACCTACTCCTACAATGAGCAGTTCTTC. Protein: CASSSEVTYSYNEQFF.